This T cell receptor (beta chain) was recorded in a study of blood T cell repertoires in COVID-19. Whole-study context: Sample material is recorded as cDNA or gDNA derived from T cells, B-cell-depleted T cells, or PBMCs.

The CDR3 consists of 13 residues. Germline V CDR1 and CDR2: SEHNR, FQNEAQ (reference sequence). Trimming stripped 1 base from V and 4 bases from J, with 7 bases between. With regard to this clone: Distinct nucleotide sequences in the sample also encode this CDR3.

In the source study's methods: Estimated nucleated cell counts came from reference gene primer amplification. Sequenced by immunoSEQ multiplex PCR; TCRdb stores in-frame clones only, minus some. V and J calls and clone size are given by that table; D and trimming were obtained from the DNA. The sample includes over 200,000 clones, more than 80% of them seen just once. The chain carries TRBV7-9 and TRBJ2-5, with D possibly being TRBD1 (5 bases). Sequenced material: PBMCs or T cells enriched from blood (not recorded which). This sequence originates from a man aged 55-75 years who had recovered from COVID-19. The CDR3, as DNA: TGTGCCAGCAGCTTAGGTCAGGGAGAGACCCAGTACTTC. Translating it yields CASSLGQGETQYF.